These 4 T cell receptor beta chains originate from one sample sequenced in a study of STAT3 mutations in large granular lymphocyte leukemia. Sequencing used immunoSEQ multiplex PCR; TCRdb keeps in-frame clones, though not all of them. The table shows 5,500 to 6,500 clones, with around four fifths occurring only once. Their target antigens are unknown. Study findings and constraints: In T-cell large granular lymphocyte leukemia, about half of patients showed multiple immunodominant subclonotypes.

Sequenced input: peripheral blood mononuclear cells. These receptors all come from a man aged 35-49 years with T-cell large granular lymphocyte leukemia. Some clones in this sample may be carry-over from other donors' samples.

The gene calls are TRBV7-3 and TRBJ2-7, with a tentative D call TRBD2 (6 bases). The germline V and J ends were trimmed by 4 bases and 6 bases, with 13 bases remaining between them. Germline V CDR1 and CDR2: SGHTA, FQGTGA. The CDR3 has 13 amino acids. The CDR3 protein is CASSWGLNSEQYF. The CDR3 nucleotides read TGTGCCAGCAGCTGGGGACTCAACTCCGAGCAGTACTTC. The full variable domain, with the rest looked up from reference TRBV7-3 and TRBJ2-7, is GAGVSQTPSNKVTEKGKYVELRCDPISGHTALYWYRQSLGQGPEFLIYFQGTGAADDSGLPNDRFFAVRPEGSVSTLKIQRTERGDSAVYLCASSWGLNSEQYFGPGTRLTVT.

The sample holds one count of this clone. The chain uses TRBV5-6 and TRBJ2-7; D assignment may be TRBD1 or TRBD2 (5 bases each). V was cut by 1 base and J by 3 bases, with 14 bases left in between. The CDR3 has 15 residues. CDR1 and CDR2 (germline): SGHDT, YYEEEE. The CDR3 DNA sequence: TGTGCCAGCAGCTTGAGGGGAGCCCCGATCTACGAGCAGTACTTC. Translating it yields CASSLRGAPIYEQYF.

This chain uses TRBV19 with TRBJ1-4, with a possible D match to TRBD1 (5 bases). This CDR3 spans 14 amino acids. Trimming cost V 7 bases and J 6 bases, with 15 bases left between them. Per germline, CDR1 LNHDA and CDR2 SQIVND (reference sequence). DNA of the CDR3: TGTGCCAGTAATCGGGGGGGAACAGATGAAAAACTGTTTTTT. Residues: CASNRGGTDEKLFF.

This CDR3 reads CASSTGTNQETQYF. The DNA for the CDR3 is TGCGCCAGCAGCACAGGGACTAACCAAGAGACCCAGTACTTC. This rearrangement joins TRBV5-1 to TRBJ2-5; weak D call: TRBD2 (7 bases). CDR1 and CDR2 from the germline V gene are SGHRS and YFSETQ. With 4 bases removed from V and 0 bases from J, the gap between germline ends came to 10 bases. The CDR3 runs to 14 residues.